The clone carrying this T cell receptor (beta chain) was counted at least ten times. Its antigen remains unknown. CDR1 and CDR2 from the germline V gene are ENHRY and SYGVKD. The trim removed 4 bases at V and 3 bases at J, leaving 0 bases unmatched. This CDR3 region has 14 residues. Other autoimmune diseases, uncontrolled infections, pregnancy and lactation each led to patient exclusion. The data were obtained in a study of Graves' ophthalmopathy and Graves' hyperthyroidism. General study points: In blood, most expanded thyroid clonotypes above 0.001 frequency were also detected.

The TCR beta CDR3 regions underwent amplification from RNA transcripts. First-round RT-PCR employed HTBI primers, with a second-round multiplex PCR after it. TCRdb reanalysed the multiplex PCR reads using MiXCR and keeps one entry per CDR3 protein. The data contain hundreds of thousands of distinct CDR3 sequences, roughly 41% of them singletons. The chain couples TRBV10-3 to TRBJ2-5, with TRBD2 matching over 12 bases. The sample consisted of peripheral blood. The receptor's source is an adult man with Graves' ophthalmopathy. The CDR3 loop is CAISGLAGEETQYF. CDR3 nucleotide sequence: TGTGCCATCAGTGGACTAGCGGGGGAAGAGACCCAGTACTTC.